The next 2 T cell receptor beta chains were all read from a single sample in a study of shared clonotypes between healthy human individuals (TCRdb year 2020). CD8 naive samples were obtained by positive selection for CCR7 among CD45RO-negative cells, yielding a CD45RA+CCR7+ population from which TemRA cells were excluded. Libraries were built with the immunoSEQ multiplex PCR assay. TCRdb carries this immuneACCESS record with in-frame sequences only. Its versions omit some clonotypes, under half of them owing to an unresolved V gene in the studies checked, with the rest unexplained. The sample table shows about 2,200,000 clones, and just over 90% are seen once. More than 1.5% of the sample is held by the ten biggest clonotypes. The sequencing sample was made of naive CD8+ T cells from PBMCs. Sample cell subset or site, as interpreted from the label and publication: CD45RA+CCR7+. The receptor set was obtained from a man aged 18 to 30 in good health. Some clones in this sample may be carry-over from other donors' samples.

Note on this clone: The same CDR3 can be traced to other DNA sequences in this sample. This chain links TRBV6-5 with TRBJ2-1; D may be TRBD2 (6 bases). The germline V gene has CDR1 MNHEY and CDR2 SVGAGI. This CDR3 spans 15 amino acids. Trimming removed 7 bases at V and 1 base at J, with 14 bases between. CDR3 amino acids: CASTPGRRSYNEQFF. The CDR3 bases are TGTGCCAGCACCCCCGGGAGACGGTCCTACAATGAGCAGTTCTTC.

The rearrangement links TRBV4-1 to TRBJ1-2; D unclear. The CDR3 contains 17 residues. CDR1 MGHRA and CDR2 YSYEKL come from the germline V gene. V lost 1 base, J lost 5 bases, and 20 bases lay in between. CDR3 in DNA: TGCGCCAGCAGCCAAGGTTACCGAGCGGGATCAGTGTATGGCTACACCTTC. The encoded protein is CASSQGYRAGSVYGYTF.